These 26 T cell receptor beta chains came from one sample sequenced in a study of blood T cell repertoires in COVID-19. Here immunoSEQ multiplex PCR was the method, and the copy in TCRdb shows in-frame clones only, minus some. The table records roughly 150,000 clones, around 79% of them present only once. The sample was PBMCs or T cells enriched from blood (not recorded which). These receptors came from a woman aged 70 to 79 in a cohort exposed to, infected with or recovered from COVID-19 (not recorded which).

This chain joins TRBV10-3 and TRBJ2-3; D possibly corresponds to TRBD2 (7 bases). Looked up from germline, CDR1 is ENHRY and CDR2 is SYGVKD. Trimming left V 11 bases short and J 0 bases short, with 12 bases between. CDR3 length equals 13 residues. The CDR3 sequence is CALSGGSTDTQYF. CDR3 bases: TGTGCCCTCTCGGGGGGCAGCACAGATACGCAGTATTTT.

The CDR3 coding sequence is TGTGCCAGCAGCGCCGGGACAGGGGTTACAGATACGCAGTATTTT. It is translated as CASSAGTGVTDTQYF. The chain carries TRBV6-6 and TRBJ2-3, with 10 bases that match TRBD1. The CDR3 is made up of 15 amino acids. V was clipped by 6 bases and J by 3 bases; unmatched bases: 6. From germline, CDR1 is MNHNY and CDR2 SVGAGI (reference sequence).

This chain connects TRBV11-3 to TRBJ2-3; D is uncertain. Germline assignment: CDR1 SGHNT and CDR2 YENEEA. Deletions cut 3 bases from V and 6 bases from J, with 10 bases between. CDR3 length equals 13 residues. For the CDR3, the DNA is TGTGCCAGCAGCTTGTTACACGGGGATACGCAGTATTTT. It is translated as CASSLLHGDTQYF.

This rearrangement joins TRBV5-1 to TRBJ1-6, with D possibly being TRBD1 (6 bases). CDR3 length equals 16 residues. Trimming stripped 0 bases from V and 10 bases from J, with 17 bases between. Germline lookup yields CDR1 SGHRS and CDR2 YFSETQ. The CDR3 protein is CASSLAEPSGVSPLHF. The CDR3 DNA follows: TGCGCCAGCAGCTTGGCGGAGCCCTCAGGGGTATCACCCCTCCACTTT. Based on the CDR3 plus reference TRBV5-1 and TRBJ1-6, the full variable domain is KAGVTQTPRYLIKTRGQQVTLSCSPISGHRSVSWYQQTPGQGLQFLFEYFSETQRNKGNFPGRFSGRQFSNSRSEMNVSTLELGDSALYLCASSLAEPSGVSPLHFGNGTRLTVT.

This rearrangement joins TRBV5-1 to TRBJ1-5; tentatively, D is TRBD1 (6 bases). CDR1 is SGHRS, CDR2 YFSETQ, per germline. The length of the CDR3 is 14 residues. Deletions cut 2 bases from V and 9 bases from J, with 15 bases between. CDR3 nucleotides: TGCGCCAGCAGCTTAGGGGGAGACGCAGGGCCCCAGCATTTT. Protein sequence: CASSLGGDAGPQHF.

This CDR3 reads CASSFSGASETQYF. CDR3 nucleotide sequence: TGTGCCAGCAGCTTTAGTGGGGCGTCAGAGACCCAGTACTTC. V is TRBV7-9 and J is TRBJ2-5; maybe TRBD1 (5 bases). The V end was cut by 3 bases, the J end by 4 bases, with 12 bases between. Germline assignment: CDR1 SEHNR and CDR2 FQNEAQ (reference sequence). This CDR3 is built from 14 residues.

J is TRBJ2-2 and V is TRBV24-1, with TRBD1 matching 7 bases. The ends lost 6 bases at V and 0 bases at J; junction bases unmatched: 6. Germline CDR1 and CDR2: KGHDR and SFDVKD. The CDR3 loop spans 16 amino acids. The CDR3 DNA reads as TGTGCCACCAGTAGGACAGGCCCCCCGAACACCGGGGAGCTGTTTTTT. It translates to CATSRTGPPNTGELFF.

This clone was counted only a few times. The CDR3 region is CASSRTGGGRETQYF. The CDR3 DNA reads TGTGCCAGCAGCCGGACCGGGGGTGGTCGGGAGACCCAGTACTTC. This sequence joins TRBV3-1 (or the pseudogene TRBV3-2) and TRBJ2-5; TRBD2 is a possible D gene (6 bases). Germline-derived CDR1 and CDR2 are LGHDT and YNNKEL (reference sequence). With 4 bases removed from V and 5 bases from J, the gap between germline ends came to 17 bases. The CDR3 extends over 15 amino acids.

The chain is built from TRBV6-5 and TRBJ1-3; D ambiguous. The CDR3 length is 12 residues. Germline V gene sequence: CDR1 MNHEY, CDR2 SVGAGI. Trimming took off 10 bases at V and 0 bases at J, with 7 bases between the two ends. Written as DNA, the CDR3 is TGTGCCACCACAGCCTCTGGAAACACCATATATTTT. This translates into CATTASGNTIYF.

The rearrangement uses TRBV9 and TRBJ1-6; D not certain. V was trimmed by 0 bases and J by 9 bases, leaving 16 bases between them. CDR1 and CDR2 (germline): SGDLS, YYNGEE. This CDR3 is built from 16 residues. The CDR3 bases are TGTGCCAGCAGCGTAGGAGTTGGGGAGTTGGGTTCACCCCTCCACTTT. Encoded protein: CASSVGVGELGSPLHF.

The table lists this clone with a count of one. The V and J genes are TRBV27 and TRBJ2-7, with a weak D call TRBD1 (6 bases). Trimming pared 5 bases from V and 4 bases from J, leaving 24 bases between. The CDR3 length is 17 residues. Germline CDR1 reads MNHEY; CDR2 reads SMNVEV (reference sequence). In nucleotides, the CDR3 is TGTGCCAGCAGTCCATATTCCCGACAGGATGTTATGTACGAGCAGTACTTC. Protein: CASSPYSRQDVMYEQYF.

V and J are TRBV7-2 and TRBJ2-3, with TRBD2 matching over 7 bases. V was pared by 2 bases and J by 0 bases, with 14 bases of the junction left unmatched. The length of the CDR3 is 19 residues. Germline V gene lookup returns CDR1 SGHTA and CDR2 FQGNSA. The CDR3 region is CASSLSGLGWRPSTDTQYF. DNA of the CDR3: TGTGCCAGCAGCTTATCTGGACTAGGCTGGCGTCCTAGCACAGATACGCAGTATTTT.

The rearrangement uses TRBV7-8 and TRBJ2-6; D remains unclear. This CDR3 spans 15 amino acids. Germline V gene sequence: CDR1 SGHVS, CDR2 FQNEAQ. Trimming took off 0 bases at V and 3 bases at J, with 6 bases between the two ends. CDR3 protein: CASSLAPVGANVLTF. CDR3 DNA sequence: TGTGCCAGCAGCTTAGCCCCGGTTGGGGCCAACGTCCTGACTTTC.

The CDR3 sequence is CASSLALRQETQYF. The CDR3 bases are TGTGCCAGCAGCTTAGCTCTGCGGCAAGAGACCCAGTACTTC. The chain employs TRBV7-2 and TRBJ2-5; D gene unclear. Germline CDR1 is SGHTA and CDR2 is FQGNSA. Trimming left V 0 bases short and J 2 bases short, with 7 bases between. CDR3 length equals 14 residues.

DNA of the CDR3: TGCGCCAGCATTGCGGACTCCTACAATGAGCAGTTCTTC. Translating it yields CASIADSYNEQFF. The J gene is TRBJ2-1, the V gene TRBV5-1; D gene unclear. The CDR3 has 13 amino acids. V dropped 6 bases and J dropped 0 bases, with 7 bases sitting between them. Germline loops: CDR1 SGHRS, CDR2 YFSETQ.

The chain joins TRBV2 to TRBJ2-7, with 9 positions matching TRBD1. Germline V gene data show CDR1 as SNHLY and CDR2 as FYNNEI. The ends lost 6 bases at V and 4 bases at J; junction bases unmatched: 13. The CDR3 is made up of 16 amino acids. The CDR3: CASSAGTGFGGYEQYF. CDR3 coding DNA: TGTGCCAGCAGCGCTGGGACAGGGTTTGGGGGGTACGAGCAGTACTTC.

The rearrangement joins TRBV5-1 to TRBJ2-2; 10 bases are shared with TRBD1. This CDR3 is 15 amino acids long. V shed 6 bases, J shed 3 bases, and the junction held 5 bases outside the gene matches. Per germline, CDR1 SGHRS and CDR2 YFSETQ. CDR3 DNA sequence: TGCGCCAGCACCGACAGGGGGCAGGACACCGGGGAGCTGTTTTTT. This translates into CASTDRGQDTGELFF. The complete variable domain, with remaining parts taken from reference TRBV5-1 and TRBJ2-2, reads KAGVTQTPRYLIKTRGQQVTLSCSPISGHRSVSWYQQTPGQGLQFLFEYFSETQRNKGNFPGRFSGRQFSNSRSEMNVSTLELGDSALYLCASTDRGQDTGELFFGEGSRLTVL.

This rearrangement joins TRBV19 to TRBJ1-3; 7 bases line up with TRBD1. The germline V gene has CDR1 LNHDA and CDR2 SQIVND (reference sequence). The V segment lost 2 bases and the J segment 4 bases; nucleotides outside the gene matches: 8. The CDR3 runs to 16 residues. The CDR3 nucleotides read TGTGCCAGTAGTATAATCGACAGGGTGAGCGGAAACACCATATATTTT. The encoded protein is CASSIIDRVSGNTIYF.

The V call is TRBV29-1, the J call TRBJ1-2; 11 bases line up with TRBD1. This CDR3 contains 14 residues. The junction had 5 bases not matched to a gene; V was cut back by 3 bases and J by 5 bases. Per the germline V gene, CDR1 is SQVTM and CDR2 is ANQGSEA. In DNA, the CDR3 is TGCAGCGTTGAGGGACAGGGGGAAACGTATGGCTACACCTTC. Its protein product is CSVEGQGETYGYTF.

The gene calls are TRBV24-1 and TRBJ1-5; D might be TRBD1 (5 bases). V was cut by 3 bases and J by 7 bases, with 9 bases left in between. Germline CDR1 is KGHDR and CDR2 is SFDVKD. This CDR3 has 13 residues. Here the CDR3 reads CATSDPRGQPQHF. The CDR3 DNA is TGTGCCACCAGTGATCCGCGGGGCCAGCCCCAGCATTTT.

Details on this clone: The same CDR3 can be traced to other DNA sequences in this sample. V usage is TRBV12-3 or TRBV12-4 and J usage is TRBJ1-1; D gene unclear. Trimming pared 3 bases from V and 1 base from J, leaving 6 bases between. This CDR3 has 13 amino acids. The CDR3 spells CASSFGGNTEAFF. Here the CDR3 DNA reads TGTGCCAGCAGTTTTGGAGGGAACACTGAAGCTTTCTTT.

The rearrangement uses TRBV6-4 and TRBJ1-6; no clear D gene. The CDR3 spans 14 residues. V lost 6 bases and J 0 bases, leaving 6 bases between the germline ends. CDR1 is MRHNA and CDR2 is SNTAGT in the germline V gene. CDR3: CASRGSSYNSPLHF. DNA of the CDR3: TGTGCCAGCAGAGGGAGCTCCTATAATTCACCCCTCCACTTT.

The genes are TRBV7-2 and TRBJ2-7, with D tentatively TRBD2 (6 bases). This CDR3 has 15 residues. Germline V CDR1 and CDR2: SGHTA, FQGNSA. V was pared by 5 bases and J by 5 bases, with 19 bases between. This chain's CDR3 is CASSPGIAVLNEQYF. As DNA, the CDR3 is TGTGCCAGCAGCCCTGGGATAGCGGTGTTAAACGAGCAGTACTTC.

As DNA, the CDR3 is TGCGCCAGCAGATGGGCAGAGTCCTACGAGCAGTACTTC. Translated, it gives CASRWAESYEQYF. The chain has TRBV5-1 and TRBJ2-7; D is ambiguous. The ends were cut back, 5 bases at V and 1 base at J, with 10 bases in the middle. Germline lookup yields CDR1 SGHRS and CDR2 YFSETQ. This CDR3 has 13 amino acids.

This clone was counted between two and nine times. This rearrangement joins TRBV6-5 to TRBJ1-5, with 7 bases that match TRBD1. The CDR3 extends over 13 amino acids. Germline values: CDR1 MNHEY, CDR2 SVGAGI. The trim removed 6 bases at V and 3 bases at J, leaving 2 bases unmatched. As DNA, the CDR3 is TGTGCCAGCAGAAGGGGGCTCAATCAGCCCCAGCATTTT. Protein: CASRRGLNQPQHF.

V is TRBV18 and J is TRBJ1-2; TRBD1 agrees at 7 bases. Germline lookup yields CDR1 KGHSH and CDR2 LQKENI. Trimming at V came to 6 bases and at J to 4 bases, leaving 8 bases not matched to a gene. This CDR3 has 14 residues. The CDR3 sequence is CASSPGQDRYGYTF. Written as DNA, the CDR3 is TGTGCCAGCTCCCCCGGACAGGACCGCTATGGCTACACCTTC.